This paragraph covers one TCR beta chain sequence. Germline V gives CDR1 SEHNR, CDR2 FQNEAQ (reference sequence). The CDR3 totals 15 residues. The junction had 5 bases not matched to a gene; V was cut back by 2 bases and J by 5 bases. This sample was included in a study of blood T cell repertoires in COVID-19. About the study: Samples came from the United States, Italy and Spain, spanning acute and convalescent COVID-19. T cells, B-cell-depleted T cells, or PBMCs provided the cDNA or gDNA that served as material.

Profiling relied on immunoSEQ multiplex PCR, and the TCRdb table lists in-frame clones only, not all of them. This table holds around 13,000 clones, roughly 88% found once. The chain combines TRBV7-9 with TRBJ2-1; 8 bases are shared with TRBD2. Sequenced input: peripheral blood. This TCR came from a human donor in a cohort sampled during active COVID-19. The CDR3 DNA reads as TGTGCCAGCAGCTTATTGAGCGGGGGACACAATGAGCAGTTCTTC. Amino acid sequence: CASSLLSGGHNEQFF.